Below are 22 T cell receptor beta chains sequenced from a single sample in a study of technical replicates of blood from a few donors (dated by TCRdb to about 2017). Receptor amplification or capture employed the immunoSEQ multiplex PCR assay. In TCRdb, the immuneACCESS table is reduced to in-frame sequences with V and J assigned. These tables do not hold every clone; where another copy was compared, an unresolved V gene accounts for under half, and the others remain unexplained. This sample gives 95,000 to 100,000 clones in total; approximately 94% of them show up just once. Of the sample, about 0.23% falls within the top ten clones. Material: T cells isolated from PBMCs. These receptors came from a human donor in good health.

CDR3 nucleotide sequence: TGTGCCACCGTCGGAGGCGGCGGGAGGTCGTACGAGCAGTACTTC. It codes for CATVGGGGRSYEQYF. V and J are TRBV19 and TRBJ2-7, with 8 bases that match TRBD2. Germline values: CDR1 LNHDA, CDR2 SQIVND (reference sequence). The CDR3 covers 15 residues. The V gene end was trimmed by 10 bases and the J gene end by 4 bases; junction bases not matched to a gene: 15.

The chain joins TRBV20-1 to TRBJ1-1; D remains unclear. The germline CDR1 and CDR2 sequences are DFQATT and SNEGSKA (reference sequence). V lost 3 bases, J lost 5 bases, and 7 bases lay in between. This CDR3 spans 11 amino acids. This chain's CDR3 is CSARSGTEAFF. CDR3 in DNA: TGCAGTGCTAGGTCGGGGACTGAAGCTTTCTTT.

This CDR3 reads CASRLGIGEDTQYF. The DNA of the CDR3 is TGTGCCAGCAGACTAGGGATTGGGGAAGATACGCAGTATTTT. The V call is TRBV11-3, the J call TRBJ2-3, with a weak D call TRBD2 (5 bases). CDR1 and CDR2 from the germline V gene are SGHNT and YENEEA. The CDR3 extends over 14 amino acids. V was shortened by 6 bases and J by 5 bases, with 15 bases between the two germline ends.

The chain uses TRBV6-1 and TRBJ2-1; D is perhaps TRBD2 (6 bases). CDR1 is MNHNS, CDR2 SASEGT, per germline. This CDR3 is 15 amino acids long. Trimming cost V 3 bases and J 0 bases, with 9 bases left between them. The CDR3 loop reads CASSDLASSYNEQFF. In nucleotides, the CDR3 is TGTGCCAGCAGTGATCTAGCGAGCTCCTACAATGAGCAGTTCTTC.

This chain joins TRBV19 and TRBJ1-5, with a tentative D call TRBD1 (5 bases). The CDR3 contains 17 residues. V was cut by 3 bases and J by 1 base, with 16 bases left in between. The germline V gene encodes CDR1 LNHDA and CDR2 SQIVND (reference sequence). The CDR3 nucleotides are TGTGCCAGTAGTATGACCATCAGATCAGGGAGCAATCAGCCCCAGCATTTT. Protein: CASSMTIRSGSNQPQHF.

V gene TRBV6-5 combines with J gene TRBJ2-3; perhaps TRBD1 as D (6 bases). Trimming took 2 bases from V and 0 from J, leaving 9 bases between them. Germline loops: CDR1 MNHEY, CDR2 SVGAGI. The CDR3 is made up of 15 amino acids. The CDR3 protein is CASSYPGASTDTQYF. CDR3 sequence (DNA): TGTGCCAGCAGTTACCCAGGGGCTAGCACAGATACGCAGTATTTT.

The rearrangement joins TRBV28 to TRBJ1-3; D is undetermined. Germline V CDR1 and CDR2: MDHEN, SYDVKM. The CDR3 is made up of 11 amino acids. The V end was cut by 4 bases, the J end by 4 bases, with 2 bases between. CDR3 residues: CASSSGNTIYF. Here the CDR3 DNA reads TGTGCCAGCAGTTCAGGAAACACCATATATTTT.

The CDR3, as DNA: TGTGCCAGCAGCTTAGCGGCGGGAGACGAGTTCTTC. It translates to CASSLAAGDEFF. This chain connects TRBV7-8 to TRBJ2-1; 7 bases are shared with TRBD2. With 0 bases clipped from V and 14 bases from J, the junction kept 4 bases outside the gene matches. CDR1 is SGHVS and CDR2 is FQNEAQ in the germline V gene. The CDR3 loop spans 12 amino acids.

The rearrangement links TRBV7-9 to TRBJ2-1; possibly TRBD1 for D (6 bases). CDR3 length equals 14 residues. Trimming cost V 3 bases and J 9 bases, with 15 bases left between them. Germline CDR1 and CDR2: SEHNR and FQNEAQ (reference sequence). This chain's CDR3 is CASSFGSTGGEQFF. CDR3 bases: TGTGCCAGCAGCTTCGGCTCGACAGGAGGTGAGCAGTTCTTC.

The J gene is TRBJ2-7, the V gene TRBV6-1; 9 bases are a match to TRBD1. Germline CDR1 reads MNHNS; CDR2 reads SASEGT. The CDR3 has 15 residues. After removal of 1 base from V and 4 bases from J, the junction contained 5 bases not matched to a gene. CDR3 region: CASSEVGTGFYEQYF. The DNA for the CDR3 is TGTGCCAGCAGTGAAGTGGGGACAGGGTTTTACGAGCAGTACTTC.

The chain uses TRBV7-3 and TRBJ2-5; 9 bases map to TRBD2. V dropped 5 bases and J dropped 3; count of bases not matched to a gene: 7. The CDR3 contains 15 residues. The germline gives CDR1 SGHTA, CDR2 FQGTGA. CDR3 in amino acids: CASSPQGLAEETQYF. The DNA of the CDR3 is TGTGCCAGCAGCCCTCAGGGACTAGCAGAAGAGACCCAGTACTTC. Based on the CDR3 plus reference TRBV7-3 and TRBJ2-5, the full variable domain is GAGVSQTPSNKVTEKGKYVELRCDPISGHTALYWYRQSLGQGPEFLIYFQGTGAADDSGLPNDRFFAVRPEGSVSTLKIQRTERGDSAVYLCASSPQGLAEETQYFGPGTRLLVL.

The genes are TRBV28 and TRBJ1-1, with D unresolved. Germline CDR1 is MDHEN and CDR2 is SYDVKM. The length of the CDR3 is 15 residues. V was shortened by 8 bases and J by 2 bases, with 18 bases between the two germline ends. The CDR3 is CASAISFHLNTEAFF. CDR3 sequence (DNA): TGTGCCAGCGCGATTTCTTTTCATTTAAACACTGAAGCTTTCTTT.

The chain recombines TRBV18 with TRBJ2-7; TRBD1 is a possible D gene (6 bases). The germline CDR1 and CDR2 sequences are KGHSH and LQKENI. The CDR3 has 14 residues. V was pared by 3 bases and J by 7 bases, with 16 bases between. The CDR3 bases are TGTGCCAGCTCACCTGCCGGACAGACGGGAGAGCAGTACTTC. It specifies CASSPAGQTGEQYF.

The chain is built from TRBV28 and TRBJ1-1, with 9 positions matching TRBD1. This CDR3 has 14 residues. Germline-derived CDR1 and CDR2 are MDHEN and SYDVKM. J lost 5 bases, V lost 4 bases, and 5 bases had no gene match. DNA of the CDR3: TGTGCCAGCAGTTGGGGACAGGGTAATACTGAAGCTTTCTTT. Amino acid sequence: CASSWGQGNTEAFF.

This rearrangement joins TRBV30 to TRBJ2-3, with 9 nucleotides matching TRBD2. Germline CDR1 GTSNPN, CDR2 SVGIG (reference sequence). This CDR3 has 16 residues. V lost 2 bases to trimming and J lost 2 bases; unmatched junction nucleotides: 8. The DNA of the CDR3 is TGTGCCTGGAGTAAGGGGGCTAGCGGGATCACAGATACGCAGTATTTT. Its translation: CAWSKGASGITDTQYF.

The chain links TRBV9 to TRBJ1-6; TRBD1 agrees at 9 bases. From germline, CDR1 is SGDLS and CDR2 YYNGEE. V shed 4 bases and J 8 bases; nucleotides not matched to a gene: 13. The CDR3 is 17 residues long. The CDR3 region has the DNA TGTGCCAGCAGCTTAAGGACAGGGGTGTTTGATCATTCACCCCTCCACTTT. Protein: CASSLRTGVFDHSPLHF.

This clone was recorded once. The chain links TRBV19 to TRBJ1-1, with TRBD1 matching over 10 bases. CDR1 and CDR2 from the germline V gene are LNHDA and SQIVND (reference sequence). The CDR3 covers 16 residues. After removal of 5 bases from V and 2 bases from J, the junction contained 8 bases not matched to a gene. CDR3 loop: CASSGTGDHLNTEAFF. For the CDR3, the DNA is TGTGCCAGTAGTGGGACAGGGGACCACCTAAACACTGAAGCTTTCTTT. The whole variable domain, filled in from reference TRBV19 and TRBJ1-1, reads DGGITQSPKYLFRKEGQNVTLSCEQNLNHDAMYWYRQDPGQGLRLIYYSQIVNDFQKGDIAEGYSVSREKKESFPLTVTSAQKNPTAFYLCASSGTGDHLNTEAFFGQGTRLTVV.

The rearrangement joins TRBV27 to TRBJ1-5; 10 nucleotides match TRBD1. CDR1 and CDR2 from the germline V gene are MNHEY and SMNVEV (reference sequence). The CDR3 contains 17 residues. The V and J ends lost 5 bases and 6 bases, in that order; junction bases with no gene match: 13. The CDR3 region is CASSPLPGQGSGQPQHF. In nucleotides, the CDR3 is TGTGCCAGCAGTCCACTACCGGGACAGGGGTCCGGTCAGCCCCAGCATTTT.

The chain employs TRBV20-1 and TRBJ1-1; D is ambiguous. The length of the CDR3 is 11 residues. Germline values: CDR1 DFQATT, CDR2 SNEGSKA (reference sequence). Trimming took 4 bases from V and 4 from J, leaving 7 bases between them. CDR3 residues: CSATLRTEAFF. The CDR3 nucleotides are TGCAGTGCTACCCTCCGCACTGAAGCTTTCTTT.

CDR3 sequence: CSVVSSGNYNEQFF. CDR3 coding DNA: TGCAGCGTTGTCTCTAGCGGGAACTACAATGAGCAGTTCTTC. This chain connects TRBV29-1 to TRBJ2-1; 9 nucleotides agree with TRBD2. The J segment lost 3 bases and the V segment lost 4 bases, leaving 4 bases of the junction unmatched. Germline V CDR1 and CDR2: SQVTM, ANQGSEA. The length of the CDR3 is 14 residues.

This chain connects TRBV6-4 to TRBJ2-1, with TRBD1 matching over 10 bases. V shed 0 bases, J shed 3 bases, and the junction held 2 bases outside the gene matches. Per the germline V gene, CDR1 is MRHNA and CDR2 is SNTAGT. CDR3 length: 16 residues. This CDR3 is CASSDSGTGDYNEQFF. CDR3 coding DNA: TGTGCCAGCAGTGACTCTGGGACAGGGGACTACAATGAGCAGTTCTTC.

The chain combines TRBV10-1 with TRBJ2-3; a possible D gene is TRBD2 (5 bases). Per germline, CDR1 WNHNN and CDR2 SYGVQD (reference sequence). The CDR3 length is 14 residues. The V gene lost 2 bases and the J gene lost 6 bases, with 12 bases spanning the gap. CDR3 nucleotides: TGCGCCAGCAGTGAGCGGGCGGGTCTGGATACGCAGTATTTT. Protein: CASSERAGLDTQYF.